Listed below are T cell receptor beta chains from one sample, sequenced in a study of blood T cell repertoires in COVID-19. Sequencing used immunoSEQ multiplex PCR; TCRdb keeps in-frame clones, though not all of them. The sample holds more than 200,000 clones, roughly 88% seen once. Sequencing was done on a sample of peripheral blood. These receptors were collected from a woman aged 40 to 49 who had recovered from COVID-19. Each CDR3 is given with its conserved first and last residue. The order of the fields is J gene, D gene, V gene, clone size, CDR3 DNA, CDR3 protein. The D gene is left open where the match is weak. Clone size appears in some rows only: once, few, many, or a class for an expanded clone.

>TRBJ1-1|.|TRBV12-3/TRBV12-4|.
TGTGCCAGCAGGACAACAGGGCTAGGGGAAGCTTTCTTT
CASRTTGLGEAFF
>TRBJ2-5|TRBD2|TRBV7-6|.
TGTGCCAGCAGGCACCGGACTAGCGGGGGGGCCGTAGAGACCCAGTACTTC
CASRHRTSGGAVETQYF
>TRBJ2-7|TRBD2|TRBV11-2|few
TGTGCCAGCAGCTTTAGCGGGGGGCCACCCTACGAGCAGTACTTC
CASSFSGGPPYEQYF
>TRBJ1-1|.|TRBV11-2|.
TGTGCCAGCAGCATTAGTCAGGTCGAAGCTTTCTTT
CASSISQVEAFF
>TRBJ1-1|.|TRBV5-1|.
TGCGCCAGCAGCTTCGGATCAGGGTGGGCTGAAGCTTTCTTT
CASSFGSGWAEAFF
>TRBJ1-2|TRBD1|TRBV6-5|.
TGTGCCAGCAGTCGGACAGGGTTGGATGGCTACACCTTC
CASSRTGLDGYTF
>TRBJ2-7|TRBD1|TRBV28|.
TGTGCCACCGGGACAGAGACCTACGAGCAGTACTTC
CATGTETYEQYF
>TRBJ2-7|.|TRBV13|.
TGTGCCAGCAGCCCCATTCGACCGGCGGGGAGCTCCTACGAGCAGTACTTC
CASSPIRPAGSSYEQYF
>TRBJ1-3|.|TRBV18|.
TGTGCCAGCTCACCTAGAGGAAACACCATATATTTT
CASSPRGNTIYF
>TRBJ1-6|.|TRBV3-1/TRBV3-2|.
TGTGCCAGCACCCCCTTATCGAATTCACCCCTCCACTTT
CASTPLSNSPLHF
>TRBJ2-1|.|TRBV19|.
TGTGCCAGTAGTGACCAAGGGGGGGGGCCCCATGAGCAGTTCTTC
CASSDQGGGPHEQFF
>TRBJ2-1|.|TRBV5-1|.
TGCGCCAGCAGCTTGGCCTCGGGATTTGAGCAGTTCTTC
CASSLASGFEQFF
>TRBJ2-1|.|TRBV4-3|.
TGCGCCAGCAGCACGACAGCCTACAATGAGCAGTTCTTC
CASSTTAYNEQFF
>TRBJ2-3|.|TRBV28|.
TGTGCCAGTTCCTCAGGGGATGGCACAGATACGCAGTATTTT
CASSSGDGTDTQYF
>TRBJ1-1|.|TRBV9|.
TGTGCCAGCAGCCCGTCGGGGGGCAGGGGGAACACTGAAGCTTTCTTT
CASSPSGGRGNTEAFF
>TRBJ1-5|.|TRBV4-3|.
TGCGCCAGCAGCCAAGGGGGGGACGGACAGCCCCAGCATTTT
CASSQGGDGQPQHF
>TRBJ1-1|.|TRBV6-2/TRBV6-3|.
TGTGCCAGCAGCGAACAGAACACTGAAGCTTTCTTT
CASSEQNTEAFF
>TRBJ1-2|.|TRBV19|.
TGTGCCAGTATAGAGGATCCGGCTTGGAACTATGGCTACACCTTC
CASIEDPAWNYGYTF
>TRBJ1-2|.|TRBV6-5|.
TGTGCCAGCAGAACTACAGGGACGTATGGCTACACCTTC
CASRTTGTYGYTF
>TRBJ2-5|TRBD2|TRBV4-1|.
TGCGCCAGCAGCCACGACCTGACTAGCGGGTACCAAGAGACCCAGTACTTC
CASSHDLTSGYQETQYF
>TRBJ2-1|.|TRBV5-1|.
TGCGCCAGCAGCTTGGGTGGCTCCGGGGGTACCTACAATGAGCAGTTCTTC
CASSLGGSGGTYNEQFF
>TRBJ2-1|TRBD1|TRBV4-3|.
TGCGCCAGCAGCCAAGGGGAACCGACAGGGGGCCTGCTGTTCGAAAATGAGCAGTTCTTC
CASSQGEPTGGLLFENEQFF
>TRBJ2-7|.|TRBV18|.
TGTGCCAGCTCACCACAGTTCAGGGACGAGCAGTACTTC
CASSPQFRDEQYF
>TRBJ2-1|TRBD2|TRBV11-2|.
TGTGCCAGCAGCGCCCCGGGACTAGCATTGAATGAGCAGTTCTTC
CASSAPGLALNEQFF
>TRBJ1-5|TRBD1|TRBV19|few
TGTGCCAGTGAGGCGACAGGGGGCAATCAGCCCCAGCATTTT
CASEATGGNQPQHF
>TRBJ2-5|TRBD1|TRBV19|.
TGTGCCAGTAGTAACCCGGGACAGGGAAAAGAGACCCAGTACTTC
CASSNPGQGKETQYF
>TRBJ2-2|TRBD1|TRBV7-3|.
TGTGCCAGCAGCTCCTATCGGACAGGGGACACCGGGGAGCTGTTTTTT
CASSSYRTGDTGELFF
>TRBJ1-5|TRBD1|TRBV20-1|once
TGCAGTGCTAGTGAGCTTGCCAGGGGGCCTGGCAATCAGCCCCAGCATTTT
CSASELARGPGNQPQHF
>TRBJ1-3|.|TRBV3-1/TRBV3-2|.
TGTGCCAGCAGCCCGGACAGTTCGGGAAACACCATATATTTT
CASSPDSSGNTIYF
>TRBJ2-5|.|TRBV7-2|.
TGTGCCAGCAGCTTATTCGGGGGGCCAGAGACCCAGTACTTC
CASSLFGGPETQYF
>TRBJ1-5|TRBD1|TRBV6-2/TRBV6-3|.
TGTGCCAGCAGCAAATCCGGGACAGGGCTTGATCAGCCCCAGCATTTT
CASSKSGTGLDQPQHF
>TRBJ1-5|.|TRBV27|.
TGTGCCAGCAGTTTAAAACGGAATCAGCCCCAGCATTTT
CASSLKRNQPQHF
>TRBJ1-4|.|TRBV5-5|once
TGTGCCAGCAGCTTGGCCCGGGGGGCAGGTGAAAAACTGTTTTTT
CASSLARGAGEKLFF
>TRBJ2-3|.|TRBV6-5|.
TGTGCCAGCAACCCTAGCGGCACAGATACGCAGTATTTT
CASNPSGTDTQYF
>TRBJ2-7|TRBD2|TRBV5-1|.
TGCGCCAGCATATACCCGGGGGGGCGGCAGTACTTC
CASIYPGGRQYF
>TRBJ1-1|.|TRBV11-3|.
TGTGCCAGCAGCTTAGAGTGGAGGACTGAAGCTTTCTTT
CASSLEWRTEAFF
>TRBJ1-2|.|TRBV10-1|.
TGCGCCAGCAGAAATAAGACAGGTAACTATCCCCCAATGAATGGCTACACCTTC
CASRNKTGNYPPMNGYTF
>TRBJ1-1|TRBD1|TRBV5-1|few
TGCGCCAGCAGCACGGGGACAGGGAACACTGAAGCTTTCTTT
CASSTGTGNTEAFF
>TRBJ1-2|.|TRBV18|.
TGTGCCAGCTCACCCGTCCGGGGTCCAAATGGCTACACCTTC
CASSPVRGPNGYTF
>TRBJ2-7|TRBD1|TRBV6-5|.
TGTGCCAGCAGTTACACACCGGGACAGCTAGGGGAGCAGTACTTC
CASSYTPGQLGEQYF
>TRBJ1-3|.|TRBV12-3/TRBV12-4|.
TGTGCCAGCAAGCGAAACACCATATATTTT
CASKRNTIYF
>TRBJ1-1|TRBD1|TRBV5-5|.
TGTGCCAGCAGCATGGGAGGGACAGGGGGAAACACGAACACTGAAGCTTTCTTT
CASSMGGTGGNTNTEAFF
>TRBJ2-7|TRBD1|TRBV7-2|.
TGTGCCAGCAGCCAAGGGACAGGGCTCGACGAGCAGTACTTC
CASSQGTGLDEQYF
>TRBJ2-1|TRBD2|TRBV11-2|.
TGTGCCAGCAGCTTAGTGGCGGGGGGGCAGTTCTTC
CASSLVAGGQFF
>TRBJ1-1|.|TRBV9|.
TGTGCCAGCAGCGCAACGACAGTTGTGAACACTGAAGCTTTCTTT
CASSATTVVNTEAFF
>TRBJ2-4|.|TRBV5-8|.
TGTGCCAGCGTCAGCCCCGCGGGTTTTGGGACCAAAAACATTCAGTACTTC
CASVSPAGFGTKNIQYF
>TRBJ1-1|.|TRBV6-6|once
TGTGCCAGCTCACGGATACAGTCTGGGACTGAAGCTTTCTTT
CASSRIQSGTEAFF
>TRBJ1-1|TRBD1|TRBV19|.
TGTGCCAGTAGTACGGGACAGGGAAGGCTCGTGAACACTGAAGCTTTCTTT
CASSTGQGRLVNTEAFF
>TRBJ1-4|.|TRBV19|.
TGTGCCACCTCCCGTCGTAATGAAAAACTGTTTTTT
CATSRRNEKLFF
>TRBJ1-1|.|TRBV2|.
TGTGCCAGCAGCGGGGACACTGAAGCTTTCTTT
CASSGDTEAFF
>TRBJ1-2|.|TRBV3-1/TRBV3-2|.
TGTGCCAGCAGCCAAAGACAGGAGAGTGGCTACACCTTC
CASSQRQESGYTF
>TRBJ2-1|TRBD1|TRBV27|few
TGTGCCAGCAACCTCCAGGGACAGCCGTACAATGAGCAGTTCTTC
CASNLQGQPYNEQFF
>TRBJ1-3|.|TRBV9|.
TGTGCCAGCAGCGTAGGAAAGGGAGACACCATATATTTT
CASSVGKGDTIYF
>TRBJ2-1|TRBD2|TRBV6-1|.
TGTGCCAGCAGTGCTCTTAGCGGGGGGGCCCTGAATGAGCAGTTCTTC
CASSALSGGALNEQFF
>TRBJ1-5|TRBD1|TRBV2|once
TGTGCCAGCAGTAGGGACAGGTTGGGAATCCAGCCCCAGCATTTT
CASSRDRLGIQPQHF